The entry that follows covers one T cell receptor beta chain sequence. Germline V gene lookup returns CDR1 SGHTA and CDR2 FQGNSA. Trimming stripped 1 base from V and 2 bases from J, with 12 bases between. The CDR3 has 17 residues. Amplified regions were TCR beta CDR3 sequences from RNA transcripts. A first-round RT-PCR of the TCR CDR3 used the HTBI primer set. TCRdb called the multiplex PCR reads again in MiXCR, with one record for every CDR3 protein. Altogether around 690,000 distinct CDR3 sequences are present, about 18% being singletons, with the ten largest covering about 16%. This sample stems from a study of T cells in Graves' hyperthyroidism and ophthalmopathy.

V usage is TRBV7-2 and J usage is TRBJ2-6, with a tentative D call TRBD1 (5 bases). The sequencing sample was made of blood. This receptor was taken from a man aged 50-59 years with Graves' hyperthyroidism. DNA for the CDR3: TGTGCCAGCAGCTTAGTCAGGGTTAACGCTGGGGCCAACGTCCTGACTTTC. Amino acids: CASSLVRVNAGANVLTF. Together with reference TRBV7-2 and TRBJ2-6, the CDR3 gives the full variable domain: GAGVSQSPSNKVTEKGKDVELRCDPISGHTALYWYRQSLGQGLEFLIYFQGNSAPDKSGLPSDRFSAERTGGSVSTLTIQRTQQEDSAVYLCASSLVRVNAGANVLTFGAGSRLTVL.